This T cell receptor beta chain was documented in a study of identical twins. The CDR3 runs to 13 residues. The junction had 5 bases not matched to a gene; V was cut back by 5 bases and J by 5 bases. Template switching (which added a universal primer site) was used, and cDNA carried unique molecular identifiers. TCRdb recomputed calls from the 5' RACE reads with MiXCR, one row per CDR3 protein. Seen here are roughly 540,000 distinct CDR3 sequences, 22% observed once, and the top ten hold about 0.93%. Separately, the same data were catalogued under a study of T cells expressing NK-cell markers. That source adds: In 5 to 7 donors, dominant CD3+CD56+NKG2C+ clones formed roughly 1.0-7.5% of CD8+ cells.

The chain employs TRBV12-3 or TRBV12-4 and TRBJ1-1; 7 nucleotides line up with TRBD1. What was sequenced was CD4+ T cells sorted from blood. This sequence originates from a woman younger than 30 in good health. CDR3 protein: CASSTTGYTEAFF. The CDR3 DNA reads as TGTGCCAGCAGTACGACAGGGTATACTGAAGCTTTCTTT.